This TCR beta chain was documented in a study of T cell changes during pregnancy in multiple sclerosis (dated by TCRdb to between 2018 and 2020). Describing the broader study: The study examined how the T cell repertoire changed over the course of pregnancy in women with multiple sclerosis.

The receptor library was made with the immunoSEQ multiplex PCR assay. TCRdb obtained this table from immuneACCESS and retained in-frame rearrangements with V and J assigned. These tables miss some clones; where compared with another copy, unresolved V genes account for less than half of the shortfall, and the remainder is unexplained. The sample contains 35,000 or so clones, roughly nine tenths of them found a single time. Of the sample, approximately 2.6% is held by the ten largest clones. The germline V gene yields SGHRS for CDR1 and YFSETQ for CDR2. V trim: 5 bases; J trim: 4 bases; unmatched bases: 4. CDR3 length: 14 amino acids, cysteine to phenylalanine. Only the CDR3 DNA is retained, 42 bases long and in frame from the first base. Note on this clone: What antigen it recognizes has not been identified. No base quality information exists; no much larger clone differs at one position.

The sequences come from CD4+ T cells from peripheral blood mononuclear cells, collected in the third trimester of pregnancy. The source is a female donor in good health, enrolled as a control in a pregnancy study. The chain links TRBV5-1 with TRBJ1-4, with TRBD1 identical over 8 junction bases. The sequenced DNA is TGCGCCAGCAGGCCGACAGGGGTTAATGAAAAACTGTTTTTT. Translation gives CASRPTGVNEKLFF.